This T cell receptor beta chain was recovered during a study of blood T cell repertoires in COVID-19. Trimming stripped 6 bases from V and 4 bases from J, with 10 bases between. Per the germline V gene, CDR1 is KGHDR and CDR2 is SFDVKD. There are 13 residues in the CDR3. Assignments of participants to cohorts depended upon their own reported clinical history. Using immunoSEQ multiplex PCR, the repertoire was profiled, and TCRdb retains in-frame clones only, with some absent. In the table there are approximately 470,000 clones, about nine tenths of which are singletons. This sequence was found in a woman under 30 who had recovered from COVID-19. Source material: PBMCs or T cells enriched from blood (not recorded which). V and J are TRBV24-1 and TRBJ2-3; no firm D call. The CDR3 loop is CATSPGWSDTQYF. Here the CDR3 DNA reads TGTGCCACCAGTCCCGGGTGGTCAGATACGCAGTATTTT.